This T cell receptor (beta chain) appears in the sequencing data of a study of cytomegalovirus exposure and HLA in healthy donors. General study results and limits: Cytomegalovirus-associated TCR beta chains were listed, numbering under 200. Through in vitro validation, a few CMV-associated chains were shown to be specific for CMV antigens. A later analysis found most CMV-associated TCR beta chains apparently HLA-restricted.

On this clone: What it recognizes is unknown.

Researchers ran the PCR with 60 Vbeta and 13 Jbeta primers. Data came from immunoSEQ multiplex PCR; TCRdb stores just in-frame clones and leaves some out. The sample records 150,000 to 200,000 clones, nearly 80% being singletons. The V and J ends lost 5 bases and 3 bases, in that order; junction bases with no gene match: 4. The CDR3 runs to 15 residues. CDR1 is MDHEN, CDR2 SYDVKM, per germline. The rearrangement uses TRBV28 and TRBJ2-5; 12 positions match TRBD2. The sample comprised PBMCs. The clonotype comes from a man aged 45-60 years in good health and CMV-seropositive. The CDR3 sequence is CASSGLAGIEETQYF. CDR3 DNA: TGTGCCAGCAGTGGACTAGCGGGGATAGAAGAGACCCAGTACTTC. Supplemented by reference TRBV28 and TRBJ2-5, the full variable domain reads DVKVTQSSRYLVKRTGEKVFLECVQDMDHENMFWYRQDPGLGLRLIYFSYDVKMKEKGDIPEGYSVSREKKERFSLILESASTNQTSMYLCASSGLAGIEETQYFGPGTRLLVL.